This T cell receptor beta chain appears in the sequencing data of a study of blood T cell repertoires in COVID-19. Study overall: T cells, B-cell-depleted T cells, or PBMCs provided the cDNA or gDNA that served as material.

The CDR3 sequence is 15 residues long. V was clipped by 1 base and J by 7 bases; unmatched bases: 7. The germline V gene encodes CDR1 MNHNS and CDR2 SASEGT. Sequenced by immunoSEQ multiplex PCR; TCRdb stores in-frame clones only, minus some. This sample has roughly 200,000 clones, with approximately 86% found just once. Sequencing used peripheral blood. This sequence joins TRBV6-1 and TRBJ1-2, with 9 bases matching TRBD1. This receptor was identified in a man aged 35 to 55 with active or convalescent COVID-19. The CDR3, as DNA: TGTGCCAGCAGTGAAGACAGGGACAGGGTCAGTGGCTACACCTTC. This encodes CASSEDRDRVSGYTF.